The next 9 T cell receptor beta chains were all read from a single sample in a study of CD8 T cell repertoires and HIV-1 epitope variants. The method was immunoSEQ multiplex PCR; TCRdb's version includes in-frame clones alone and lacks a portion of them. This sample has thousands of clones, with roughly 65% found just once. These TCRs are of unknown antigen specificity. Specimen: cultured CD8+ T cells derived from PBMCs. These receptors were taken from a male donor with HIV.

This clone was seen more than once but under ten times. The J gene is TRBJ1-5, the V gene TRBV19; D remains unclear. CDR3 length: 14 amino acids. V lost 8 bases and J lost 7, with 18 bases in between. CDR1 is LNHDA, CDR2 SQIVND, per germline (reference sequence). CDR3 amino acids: CASDDGFRKQPQHF. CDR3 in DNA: TGTGCCAGTGACGACGGATTTAGGAAACAGCCCCAGCATTTT. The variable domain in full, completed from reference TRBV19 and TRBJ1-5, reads DGGITQSPKYLFRKEGQNVTLSCEQNLNHDAMYWYRQDPGQGLRLIYYSQIVNDFQKGDIAEGYSVSREKKESFPLTVTSAQKNPTAFYLCASDDGFRKQPQHFGDGTRLSIL.

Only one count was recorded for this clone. Here the CDR3 reads CASSITGGSGEQYF. CDR3 sequence (DNA): TGTGCCAGTAGTATTACCGGGGGGTCTGGAGAGCAGTACTTC. V gene TRBV19 combines with J gene TRBJ2-7; TRBD2 aligns across 7 bases. Germline V gives CDR1 LNHDA, CDR2 SQIVND (reference sequence). The J segment lost 7 bases and the V segment lost 3 bases, leaving 9 bases of the junction unmatched. The CDR3 is 14 amino acids.

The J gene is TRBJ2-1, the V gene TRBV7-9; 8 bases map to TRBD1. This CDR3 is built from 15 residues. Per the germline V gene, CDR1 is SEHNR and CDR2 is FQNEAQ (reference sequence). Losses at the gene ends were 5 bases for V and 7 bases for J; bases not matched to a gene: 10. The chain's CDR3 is CASSPDRGSDNEQFF. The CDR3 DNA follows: TGTGCCAGCAGCCCCGACAGGGGATCTGATAATGAGCAGTTCTTC.

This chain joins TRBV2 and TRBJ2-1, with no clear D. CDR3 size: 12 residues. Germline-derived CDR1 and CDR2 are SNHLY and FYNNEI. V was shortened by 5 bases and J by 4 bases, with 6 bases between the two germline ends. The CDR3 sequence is CASSKGYNEQFF. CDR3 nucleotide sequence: TGTGCCAGCAGTAAAGGTTACAATGAGCAGTTCTTC.

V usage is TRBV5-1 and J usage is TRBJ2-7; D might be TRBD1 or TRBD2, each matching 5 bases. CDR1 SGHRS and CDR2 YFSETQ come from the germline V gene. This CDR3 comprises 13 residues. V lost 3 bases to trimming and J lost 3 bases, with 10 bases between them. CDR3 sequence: CASSYGTSYEQYF. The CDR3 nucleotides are TGCGCCAGCAGCTACGGGACGAGCTACGAGCAGTACTTC.

The CDR3 here is CATSSRLGGALVEQFF. For the CDR3, the DNA is TGTGCCACCAGCAGTCGCCTCGGGGGCGCATTGGTGGAGCAGTTCTTC. V and J are TRBV15 and TRBJ2-1, with D perhaps assigned TRBD1 or TRBD2 (6 bases each). The CDR3 loop spans 16 amino acids. Per germline, CDR1 LNHNV and CDR2 YYDKDF (reference sequence). The germline V and J ends were trimmed by 3 bases and 10 bases, with 22 bases remaining between them.

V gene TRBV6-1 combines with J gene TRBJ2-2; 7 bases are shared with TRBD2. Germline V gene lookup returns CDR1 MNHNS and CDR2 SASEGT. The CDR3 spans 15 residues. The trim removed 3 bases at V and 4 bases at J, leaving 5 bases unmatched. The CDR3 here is CASSEGGVATGELFF. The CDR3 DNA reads TGTGCCAGCAGTGAGGGAGGGGTGGCCACCGGGGAGCTGTTTTTT.

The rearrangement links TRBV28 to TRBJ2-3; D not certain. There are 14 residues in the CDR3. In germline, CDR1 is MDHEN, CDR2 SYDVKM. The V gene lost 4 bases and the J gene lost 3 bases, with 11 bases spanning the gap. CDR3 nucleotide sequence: TGTGCCAGCAGTTCCTTGGGCGAAACAGATACGCAGTATTTT. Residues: CASSSLGETDTQYF.

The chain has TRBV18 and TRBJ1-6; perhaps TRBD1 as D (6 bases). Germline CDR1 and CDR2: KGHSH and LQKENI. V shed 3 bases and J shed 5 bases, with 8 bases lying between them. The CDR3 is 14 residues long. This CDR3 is CASSPTGNNSPLHF. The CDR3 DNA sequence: TGTGCCAGCTCACCCACAGGGAATAATTCACCCCTCCACTTT.